Listed below are T cell receptor beta chains from one sample, sequenced in a study of blood T cells in healthy people across ages. TCRdb independently ran MiXCR on the 5' RACE reads; one entry per CDR3 protein. The sample records 1.5 million to 1.8 million distinct CDR3 sequences, about 45% being singletons. The material sequenced was blood. All receptors derive from a young woman in good health. Each CDR3 is given with its conserved first and last residue. Each record gives: D gene, J gene, V gene, CDR3 protein. D genes are given only for firm matches.

TRBD1 | TRBJ1-1 | TRBV12-3/TRBV12-4 | CASSWSGGLAEAFF
- | TRBJ2-7 | TRBV14 | CASSQVIQLGEQYF
TRBD1 | TRBJ1-2 | TRBV7-2 | CASSMPGTGSFGGYTF
- | TRBJ1-4 | TRBV9 | CASSVGGLGQGSEKLFF
- | TRBJ2-3 | TRBV20-1 | CSASTQGHYTDTQYF
- | TRBJ1-1 | TRBV20-1 | CSARERAEAFF
TRBD2 | TRBJ2-7 | TRBV29-1 | CSVGTSGMTEQYF
TRBD1 | TRBJ2-5 | TRBV29-1 | CSVEGDRYNEQYF
- | TRBJ2-1 | TRBV5-6 | CAGSFVSEQFF
- | TRBJ1-2 | TRBV5-4 | CARSSPATNYGYTF
- | TRBJ2-1 | TRBV7-2 | CASSLVFYNEQFF
TRBD2 | TRBJ2-5 | TRBV27 | CASTRPGTSGVIETQYF
TRBD1 | TRBJ1-6 | TRBV5-1 | CASSRPEGTGGSPLHF
- | TRBJ1-2 | TRBV29-1 | CSVDRYLYGYTF
- | TRBJ2-1 | TRBV5-5 | CASSLSPGGYIGSEQFF
- | TRBJ2-1 | TRBV4-3 | CASSQDVNPDYNEQFF
TRBD1 | TRBJ1-4 | TRBV5-6 | CASSGLGTGNEKLFF
- | TRBJ2-7 | TRBV7-9 | CASSLDVIPYEQYF
- | TRBJ1-1 | TRBV13 | CASSGRLLSNTEAFF
- | TRBJ2-1 | TRBV11-2 | CASSLQPDSGEQFF
- | TRBJ2-3 | TRBV15 | CATSRERGLEDTQYF
- | TRBJ2-2 | TRBV12-3/TRBV12-4 | CASTFGAGGGELFF
- | - | TRBV3-1 | CASSQWGSEQYF
TRBD1 | TRBJ1-5 | TRBV7-9 | CASSTDRASSQPQHF
- | TRBJ2-3 | TRBV9 | CASSVEAYITDTQYF
- | TRBJ1-1 | TRBV6-5 | CASSGGARSAFF
TRBD2 | TRBJ2-1 | TRBV7-9 | CASSATSGSTLEQFF
- | TRBJ2-1 | TRBV7-2 | CASSFGTWDEQFF
TRBD1 | TRBJ1-2 | TRBV12-3/TRBV12-4 | CASSLATGYSGYTF
TRBD1 | TRBJ2-1 | TRBV6-1 | CASRGQGQETQFF
- | TRBJ1-2 | TRBV5-1 | CASSRLTVIPNYGYTF
- | TRBJ2-5 | TRBV6-2/TRBV6-3 | CASTQDSYQETQYF
TRBD2 | TRBJ2-7 | TRBV20-1 | CSARSRIAGGWEEQYF
TRBD1 | - | TRBV9 | CASRSGQGVDEQYF
TRBD1 | TRBJ2-7 | TRBV9 | CASSAGVTGTGAHEQYF
- | TRBJ1-4 | TRBV12-3/TRBV12-4 | CASSLGDLGNEKLFF
TRBD2 | TRBJ2-1 | TRBV9 | CASSVATGLAVYNEQFF
- | TRBJ2-3 | TRBV4-3 | CASSQSRTDTQYF
- | TRBJ2-3 | TRBV15 | CATSRGTAADTQYF
TRBD1 | TRBJ1-1 | TRBV3-1 | CASSRVRQGVGTEAFF
- | TRBJ2-5 | TRBV27 | CASSRQALLPEETQYF
- | TRBJ2-4 | TRBV30 | CAWISGAREQYF
- | TRBJ1-1 | TRBV25-1 | CASSDSRGDEAFF
- | - | TRBV7-9 | CASSLPRPPSYEQYF
TRBD1 | TRBJ2-1 | TRBV5-5 | CASSLTDRGFYNEQFF